The 5 T cell receptor beta chains below come from one sample, sequenced in a study of CD8 T cells in ankylosing spondylitis. Findings and caveats of the study: Ankylosing spondylitis blood seemed to carry a telltale TCR beta motif made of roughly 8 highly homologous variants.

Their antigens are not known. TCRdb redid the calling of the 5' RACE reads with MiXCR, one entry per CDR3 protein. The sample holds roughly 700,000 distinct CDR3 sequences, roughly 20% seen once. The sequencing input was blood, either unsorted or a sorted T cell fraction (not recorded which). All receptors come from a male donor with ankylosing spondylitis.

This clonotype turned up a few times. The chain combines TRBV5-1 with TRBJ1-1, with D perhaps matching TRBD1 (6 bases). The CDR3 spans 14 residues. The germline V and J ends were trimmed by 0 bases and 7 bases, with 13 bases remaining between them. Germline-derived CDR1 and CDR2 are SGHRS and YFSETQ. CDR3: CASSLESGGGEAFF. DNA of the CDR3: TGCGCCAGCAGCTTGGAGTCTGGGGGCGGTGAAGCTTTCTTT. Using reference TRBV5-1 and TRBJ1-1 for the parts outside the CDR3, the full variable domain is KAGVTQTPRYLIKTRGQQVTLSCSPISGHRSVSWYQQTPGQGLQFLFEYFSETQRNKGNFPGRFSGRQFSNSRSEMNVSTLELGDSALYLCASSLESGGGEAFFGQGTRLTVV.

The chain links TRBV2 to TRBJ2-2; 10 nucleotides align to TRBD2. The V segment lost 5 bases and the J segment 4 bases; nucleotides outside the gene matches: 4. Looked up from germline, CDR1 is SNHLY and CDR2 is FYNNEI. The CDR3 runs to 15 residues. Here the CDR3 reads CASSKLAGFTGELFF. DNA for the CDR3: TGTGCCAGCAGTAAACTAGCGGGATTCACCGGGGAGCTGTTTTTT.

The V gene is TRBV30, the J gene TRBJ2-1, with a possible D match to TRBD1 (6 bases). The germline gives CDR1 GTSNPN, CDR2 SVGIG (reference sequence). This CDR3 is built from 12 residues. V lost 0 bases and J 9 bases, leaving 9 bases between the germline ends. The CDR3 region has the DNA TGTGCCTGGAGTGTACTGGGGGCTGAGCAGTTCTTC. Its translation is CAWSVLGAEQFF.

In its sample, this clonotype was seen a few times. The gene calls are TRBV28 and TRBJ1-5; D not resolved. Germline-derived CDR1 and CDR2 are MDHEN and SYDVKM. The CDR3 sequence is 14 residues long. The V gene lost 0 bases and the J gene lost 7 bases, with 10 bases spanning the gap. CDR3 region: CASSLWSGYQPQHF. The CDR3 region has the DNA TGTGCCAGCAGTTTATGGTCCGGGTACCAGCCCCAGCATTTT.

The rearrangement joins TRBV7-9 to TRBJ2-5; possible D gene TRBD2, 6 bases. V was shortened by 0 bases and J by 3 bases, with 8 bases between the two germline ends. The CDR3 spans 14 residues. Germline V gene lookup returns CDR1 SEHNR and CDR2 FQNEAQ (reference sequence). CDR3 protein: CASSLATGEETQYF. The CDR3 DNA sequence: TGTGCCAGCAGCTTAGCCACGGGGGAAGAGACCCAGTACTTC.